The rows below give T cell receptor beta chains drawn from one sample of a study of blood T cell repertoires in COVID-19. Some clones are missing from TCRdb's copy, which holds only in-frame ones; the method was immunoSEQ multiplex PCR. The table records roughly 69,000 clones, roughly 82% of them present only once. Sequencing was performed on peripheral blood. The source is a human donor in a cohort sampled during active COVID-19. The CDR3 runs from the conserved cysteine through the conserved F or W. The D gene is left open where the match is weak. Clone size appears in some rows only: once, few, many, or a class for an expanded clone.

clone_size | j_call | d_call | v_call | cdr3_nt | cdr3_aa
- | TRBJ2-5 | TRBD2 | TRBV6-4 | TGTGCCAGCAGTGAGGATGGGGGGGGGAAGACCCAGTACTTC | CASSEDGGGKTQYF
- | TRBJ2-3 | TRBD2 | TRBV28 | TGTGCCAGTCAATTTAGCGGGGGGGCCATTACAGATACGCAGTATTTT | CASQFSGGAITDTQYF
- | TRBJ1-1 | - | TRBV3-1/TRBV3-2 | TGTGCCAGCCCCGGGCGGGCGGGATCGAACACTGAAGCTTTCTTT | CASPGRAGSNTEAFF
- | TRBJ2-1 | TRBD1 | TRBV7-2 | TGTGCCAGCGCTGTGGGACAGGGGGTCCACAATGAGCAGTTCTTC | CASAVGQGVHNEQFF
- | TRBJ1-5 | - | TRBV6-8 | TGTGCCAGCAAGGGGAGGGTCTTTCCGGAAAGGGTGTCAGGCAATCAGCCCCAGCATTTT | CASKGRVFPERVSGNQPQHF
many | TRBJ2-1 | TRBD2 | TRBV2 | TGTGCCAGCGGGATTGGGACTAGCGGGGCCAATGAGCAGTTCTTC | CASGIGTSGANEQFF
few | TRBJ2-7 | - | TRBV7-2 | TGTGCCAGCAGCCTCGGACAAGAGCAGTACTTC | CASSLGQEQYF
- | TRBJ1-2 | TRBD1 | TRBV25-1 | TGTGCCAGCAGTGACCTCGGGACAGGGTTATCGGGCGGCTACACCTTC | CASSDLGTGLSGGYTF
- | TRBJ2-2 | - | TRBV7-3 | TGTGCCAGCAGCTTCCGTAACACCGGGGAGCTGTTTTTT | CASSFRNTGELFF
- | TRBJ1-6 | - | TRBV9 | TGTGCCAGCAGCGACTTCGGGGTAGGTTCACCCCTCCACTTT | CASSDFGVGSPLHF
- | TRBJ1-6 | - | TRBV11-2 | TGTGCCAGCAGCTCCGGGACTCCCGCCAATAATTCACCCCTCCACTTT | CASSSGTPANNSPLHF
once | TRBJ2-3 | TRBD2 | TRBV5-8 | TGTGCCAGCAGCTTGGGGAGGATAGCGGGGGGCAGCACAGATACGCAGTATTTT | CASSLGRIAGGSTDTQYF
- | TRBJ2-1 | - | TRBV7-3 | TGTGCCAGCAGCCCAGACGCTTCTGTGGGGGCGCAGTTCTTC | CASSPDASVGAQFF
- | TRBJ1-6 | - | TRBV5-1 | TGCGCCAGCAGCTTAGCGGGGGGGTATAATTCACCCCTCCACTTT | CASSLAGGYNSPLHF
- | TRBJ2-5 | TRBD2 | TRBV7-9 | TGTGCCAGCAGCTTTAGAGCGGGGGGCCAAGAGACCCAGTACTTC | CASSFRAGGQETQYF
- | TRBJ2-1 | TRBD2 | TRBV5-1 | TGCGCCAGCAGCTTAGCGGGGGGGCTCAATGAGCAGTTCTTC | CASSLAGGLNEQFF
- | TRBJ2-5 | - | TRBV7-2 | TGTGCCAGCAGCGCCCGGACTCGAGAGACCCAGTACTTC | CASSARTRETQYF
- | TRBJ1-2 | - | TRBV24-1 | TGTGCCACCAGTGATTTATATCGTAACTATGGCTACACCTTC | CATSDLYRNYGYTF
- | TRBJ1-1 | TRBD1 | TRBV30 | TGTGCCTGGGACAGGGGCGCCATGAACACTGAAGCTTTCTTT | CAWDRGAMNTEAFF
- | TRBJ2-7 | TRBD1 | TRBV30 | TGTGCCTGGAGTGTGACAGGGTACGAGCAGTACTTC | CAWSVTGYEQYF
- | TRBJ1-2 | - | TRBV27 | TGTGCCAGCAGTCAACAGGTCGACTATGGCTACACCTTC | CASSQQVDYGYTF
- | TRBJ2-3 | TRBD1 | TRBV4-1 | TGCGCCAGCAGAAGACAGGGGAGCACAGATACGCAGTATTTT | CASRRQGSTDTQYF
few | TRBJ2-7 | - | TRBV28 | TGTGCCAGCAGTTCTCACATGGAGGACGAGCAGTACTTC | CASSSHMEDEQYF
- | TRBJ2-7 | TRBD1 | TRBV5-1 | TGCGCCAGCAGCTTGGCCCAGGGGGCGGCCTACGAGCAGTACTTC | CASSLAQGAAYEQYF
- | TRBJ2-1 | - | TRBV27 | TGTGCCAGCAGTTTACAAGCCTCCTACAATGAGCAGTTCTTC | CASSLQASYNEQFF
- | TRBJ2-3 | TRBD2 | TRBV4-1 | TGCGCCAGCAGCCAAGACCTACCGGGACTAGCGGGAAACACAGATACGCAGTATTTT | CASSQDLPGLAGNTDTQYF
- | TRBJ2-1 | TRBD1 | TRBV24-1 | TGTGCCACCAGTGAACCCGACAGGGTCCATGAGCAGTTCTTC | CATSEPDRVHEQFF
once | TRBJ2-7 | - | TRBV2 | TGTGCCACCTCCCCGGTAACTCTCTACGAGCAGTACTTC | CATSPVTLYEQYF
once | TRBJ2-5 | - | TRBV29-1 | TGCAGCGTTGAAGCCGCGTCGGGGGAGACCCAGTACTTC | CSVEAASGETQYF
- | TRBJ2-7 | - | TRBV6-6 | TGTGCCAGCAGCCCAAAATACGAGCAGTACTTC | CASSPKYEQYF
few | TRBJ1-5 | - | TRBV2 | TGTGCCAGCAGTGAACAGGGCAGCCAGCCCCAGCATTTT | CASSEQGSQPQHF
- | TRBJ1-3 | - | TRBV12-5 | TGTGCTAGTGGCCCGGTAGGATGGGGGGCTGGAAACACCATATATTTT | CASGPVGWGAGNTIYF
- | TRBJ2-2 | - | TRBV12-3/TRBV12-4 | TGTGCCAGCAGCCCTAACGTCGGGGAGCTGTTTTTT | CASSPNVGELFF
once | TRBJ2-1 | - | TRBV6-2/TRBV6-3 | TGTGCCAGCAGTTACTCGGCCGGGGCCTACAATGAGCAGTTCTTC | CASSYSAGAYNEQFF
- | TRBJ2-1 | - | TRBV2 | TGTGCCAGCAGTGTCAGTCAGCGCGGGGAGCAGTTCTTC | CASSVSQRGEQFF
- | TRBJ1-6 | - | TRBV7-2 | TGTGCCAGCACCGAATCAGTGGCACCTAATTCACCCCTCCACTTT | CASTESVAPNSPLHF
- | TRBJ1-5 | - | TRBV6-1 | TGTGCCAGCAGTGAAGCTTCAGGGTCGAGTCAGCCCCAGCATTTT | CASSEASGSSQPQHF
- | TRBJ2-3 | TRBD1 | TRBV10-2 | TGCGCCAGCAGTGGACTCGGGACAGGGCCAGATACGCAGTATTTT | CASSGLGTGPDTQYF
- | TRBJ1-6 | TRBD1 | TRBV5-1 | TGCGCCAGCAGCCGAGACAGGGACACCTATAATTCACCCCTCCACTTT | CASSRDRDTYNSPLHF
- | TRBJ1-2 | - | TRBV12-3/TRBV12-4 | TGTGCCAGCAGTAAACAGAGTAGCTATGGCTACACCTTC | CASSKQSSYGYTF
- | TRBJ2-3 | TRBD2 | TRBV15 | TGTGCCACCAGCAGAGATCTGGCAAGCGGGGGGGGGACGCAGTATTTT | CATSRDLASGGGTQYF
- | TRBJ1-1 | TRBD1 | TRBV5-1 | TGCGCCAGCAGCTTGGGCGACAGGGGGGCGGAAGCTTTCTTT | CASSLGDRGAEAFF
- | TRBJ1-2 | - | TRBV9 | TGTGCCAGCAGCGCCCGGGACATTACTAACTATGGCTACACCTTC | CASSARDITNYGYTF
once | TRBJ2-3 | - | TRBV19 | TGTGCCAGCGGGGGGGGACAGGGACGCACAGATACGCAGTATTTT | CASGGGQGRTDTQYF
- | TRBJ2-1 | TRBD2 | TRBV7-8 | TGTGCCAGCAGCTCCCGATCCGGACTAGCGGGGGGTTACGGGAATGAGCAGTTCTTC | CASSSRSGLAGGYGNEQFF
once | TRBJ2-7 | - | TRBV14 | TGTGCCAGCAGCCAAGATTCCGTTTACGAGCAGTACTTC | CASSQDSVYEQYF
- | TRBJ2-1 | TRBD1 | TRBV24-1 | TGTGCCACCAGTGATTGGACAGGGCCTCGGAATGAGCAGTTCTTC | CATSDWTGPRNEQFF
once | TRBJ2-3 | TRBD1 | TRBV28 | TGTGCCAGCAGTTTCCGGGACAGGTACACAGATACGCAGTATTTT | CASSFRDRYTDTQYF
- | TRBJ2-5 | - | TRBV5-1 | TGCGCCAGCAGCTTGGGGTCCGAGGGAATAGAGACCCAGTACTTC | CASSLGSEGIETQYF
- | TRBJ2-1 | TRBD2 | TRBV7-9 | TGTGCCAGCAGCTTAGGACTAGCGGGGGCGTACAATGAGCAGTTCTTC | CASSLGLAGAYNEQFF
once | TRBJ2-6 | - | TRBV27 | TGTGCCAGCAGCCCAGGGTGGGAGGCCAACGTCCTGACTTTC | CASSPGWEANVLTF
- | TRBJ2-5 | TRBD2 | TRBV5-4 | TGTGCCAGCAGCTCGGGTGGGGGGGTCGCAGAGACCCAGTACTTC | CASSSGGGVAETQYF
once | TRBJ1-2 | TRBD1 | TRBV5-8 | TGTGCCAGCAGCCCAGACAGGGTCTCTGGCTACACCTTC | CASSPDRVSGYTF